Each of the 21 T cell receptor beta chains below was sequenced from the same sample in a study of graft-versus-host responses after intestinal transplantation (dated by TCRdb to the early 2020s). These receptors' targets are unknown. The time point label corresponds to: cells obtained before transplantation from donor or recipient. The library was obtained by the immunoSEQ multiplex PCR assay. Sourced from immuneACCESS, this table was stored by TCRdb with only in-frame sequences that have V and J called. A share of the clones is absent; for the studies checked, an unresolved V gene accounts for under half, and the remainder has no known explanation. The sample table lists 60,000 to 80,000 clones, 90% of them with a count of one. Together, the top ten hold about 1.3% of the sample. The sequences come from unstimulated CD8+ T cells sorted from spleen or lymph node cells, collected before intestinal transplant. These receptors all come from a human donor who received an intestinal transplant.

V gene TRBV15 combines with J gene TRBJ2-5; 9 positions agree with TRBD1. Germline lookup yields CDR1 LNHNV and CDR2 YYDKDF (reference sequence). With 1 base clipped from V and 8 bases from J, the junction kept 8 bases outside the gene matches. The CDR3 is 15 residues long. The CDR3 spells CATSRARQGGSTQYF. CDR3 coding DNA: TGTGCCACCAGCAGAGCAAGACAGGGGGGCTCCACCCAGTACTTC.

This clone was counted once. The chain employs TRBV4-2 and TRBJ1-1; D not resolved. V was clipped by 0 bases and J by 1 base, with 3 bases between them. The CDR3 is made up of 13 amino acids. Germline CDR1 is LGHNA and CDR2 is YNFKEQ. The chain's CDR3 is CASSQDRNTEAFF. CDR3 DNA sequence: TGTGCCAGCAGCCAAGATCGGAACACTGAAGCTTTCTTT.

The V call is TRBV19, the J call TRBJ2-7, with D possibly matching TRBD2 (6 bases). The CDR3 has 13 residues. V lost 7 bases and J 1 base, leaving 11 bases between the germline ends. Germline-derived CDR1 and CDR2 are LNHDA and SQIVND (reference sequence). The chain's CDR3 is CASTMGGSYEQYF. The CDR3 bases are TGTGCCAGTACAATGGGGGGTTCCTACGAGCAGTACTTC.

The chain uses TRBV7-9 and TRBJ1-2, with 8 bases that match TRBD1. Unmatched junction bases numbered 7, after V lost 5 bases and J lost 8 bases. Germline CDR1 SEHNR, CDR2 FQNEAQ (reference sequence). This CDR3 region has 13 residues. The CDR3 DNA reads TGTGCCAGCAGCCATGGACAGGGAGGAGGCTACACCTTC. Translation gives CASSHGQGGGYTF. The entire variable domain, with the rest obtained from reference TRBV7-9 and TRBJ1-2, is as follows: DTGVSQNPRHKITKRGQNVTFRCDPISEHNRLYWYRQTLGQGPEFLTYFQNEAQLEKSRLLSDRFSAERPKGSFSTLEIQRTEQGDSAMYLCASSHGQGGGYTFGSGTRLTVV.

The chain carries TRBV27 and TRBJ1-2; 8 bases map to TRBD1. The CDR3 contains 14 residues. Germline CDR1 is MNHEY and CDR2 is SMNVEV (reference sequence). Trimming cost V 2 bases and J 5 bases; bases outside gene matches: 4. The CDR3 reads CASSLQGAGYGYTF. As DNA, the CDR3 is TGTGCCAGCAGTTTACAGGGGGCGGGTTATGGCTACACCTTC.

The chain uses TRBV2 and TRBJ2-1, with D possibly TRBD2 on 7 matching bases. The ends were cut back, 2 bases at V and 4 bases at J, with 15 bases in the middle. The CDR3 runs 16 residues. CDR1 and CDR2 from the germline V gene are SNHLY and FYNNEI. CDR3 loop: CASSESRGAVYNEQFF. The CDR3, as DNA: TGTGCCAGCAGTGAATCCCGGGGGGCGGTATACAATGAGCAGTTCTTC.

The chain recombines TRBV7-6 with TRBJ2-1; D possibly corresponds to TRBD2 (6 bases). Trimming took 0 bases from V and 4 from J, leaving 13 bases between them. Germline V lookup: CDR1 SGHVS, CDR2 FNYEAQ. This CDR3 is built from 16 residues. The CDR3 nucleotides read TGTGCCAGCAGCTTAGCGCGGGGCGGAGCTTACAATGAGCAGTTCTTC. This gives the protein CASSLARGGAYNEQFF.

V gene TRBV5-6 combines with J gene TRBJ2-1; 9 positions agree with TRBD1. Per the germline V gene, CDR1 is SGHDT and CDR2 is YYEEEE. This CDR3 has 14 amino acids. J was trimmed by 4 bases and V by 2 bases; bases with no gene match: 1. CDR3 nucleotide sequence: TGTGCCAGCAGCTTCGGGACAGGGTACAATGAGCAGTTCTTC. Its translation is CASSFGTGYNEQFF. Supplemented by reference TRBV5-6 and TRBJ2-1, the full variable domain reads DAGVTQSPTHLIKTRGQQVTLRCSPKSGHDTVSWYQQALGQGPQFIFQYYEEEERQRGNFPDRFSGHQFPNYSSELNVNALLLGDSALYLCASSFGTGYNEQFFGPGTRLTVL.

This clone occurred once. The chain uses TRBV5-6 and TRBJ1-3; 8 bases agree with TRBD1. Germline V gene lookup returns CDR1 SGHDT and CDR2 YYEEEE. The CDR3 runs to 18 residues. Trimming at V came to 1 base and at J to 4 bases, leaving 13 bases not matched to a gene. The CDR3 protein is CASSLNGFQGAQGNTIYF. The CDR3, as DNA: TGTGCCAGCAGCTTGAACGGTTTTCAGGGGGCGCAAGGAAACACCATATATTTT.

This clone was detected once. The chain recombines TRBV6-5 with TRBJ2-7; 7 bases are a match to TRBD2. J lost 6 bases, V lost 7 bases, and 12 bases had no gene match. The CDR3 totals 14 residues. Germline V lookup: CDR1 MNHEY, CDR2 SVGAGI. This CDR3 is CASTPAGYRAEQYF. CDR3 bases: TGTGCCAGCACCCCAGCGGGGTATCGTGCCGAGCAGTACTTC.

This sequence joins TRBV6-1 and TRBJ1-2, with TRBD1 identical over 10 bases. V trimming: 5 bases; J trimming: 8 bases; junction bases outside the gene matches: 11. The CDR3 runs 15 residues. Germline V gene lookup returns CDR1 MNHNS and CDR2 SASEGT. CDR3 in DNA: TGTGCCAGCAGTCCTAACCCCGGGACAGGGGAAGGCTACACCTTC. Translating it yields CASSPNPGTGEGYTF.

The chain joins TRBV19 to TRBJ1-1; maybe TRBD1 (5 bases). The length of the CDR3 is 13 residues. The V end was cut by 3 bases, the J end by 2 bases, with 7 bases between. The V gene's germline CDR1 is LNHDA and CDR2 SQIVND (reference sequence). The CDR3 loop reads CASSMTDNTEAFF. The CDR3 DNA reads as TGTGCCAGTAGTATGACAGATAACACTGAAGCTTTCTTT.

The V call is TRBV27, the J call TRBJ2-2; D is uncertain. The CDR3 has 14 amino acids. CDR1 is MNHEY, CDR2 SMNVEV, per germline (reference sequence). V lost 5 bases and J lost 2, with 9 bases in between. The CDR3 region has the DNA TGTGCCAGCAGTCCCGGAGTCAACACCGGGGAGCTGTTTTTT. Translated: CASSPGVNTGELFF.

The chain recombines TRBV5-6 with TRBJ2-1; TRBD1 agrees at 11 bases. This CDR3 has 15 residues. CDR1 is SGHDT and CDR2 is YYEEEE in the germline V gene. V trimming: 4 bases; J trimming: 3 bases; junction bases outside the gene matches: 3. The CDR3: CASSVGTGGYNEQFF. DNA for the CDR3: TGTGCCAGCAGCGTTGGGACAGGGGGCTACAATGAGCAGTTCTTC.

The chain joins TRBV7-8 to TRBJ1-6, with a weak D call TRBD1 (5 bases). Looked up from germline, CDR1 is SGHVS and CDR2 is FQNEAQ. The CDR3 is 17 residues long. V was shortened by 1 base and J by 0 bases, with 10 bases between the two germline ends. In DNA, the CDR3 is TGTGCCAGCAGCTTAGAGGGGTTGAGCTCCTATAATTCACCCCTCCACTTT. It codes for CASSLEGLSSYNSPLHF.

The chain recombines TRBV5-1 with TRBJ1-1, with unresolved D. V lost 3 bases, J lost 5 bases, and 11 bases lay in between. The CDR3 sequence is 13 residues long. Germline CDR1 reads SGHRS; CDR2 reads YFSETQ. The CDR3 DNA follows: TGCGCCAGCAGCTGGGTAGGAGGGACTGAAGCTTTCTTT. Translation gives CASSWVGGTEAFF.

This clone came up a few times. This chain connects TRBV25-1 to TRBJ2-7; D ambiguous. Trimming removed 3 bases at V and 0 bases at J, with 6 bases between. Germline V CDR1 and CDR2: MGHDK, SYGVNS. The CDR3 extends over 13 amino acids. The CDR3 protein is CASSEAVSYEQYF. DNA for the CDR3: TGTGCCAGCAGTGAGGCAGTCTCCTACGAGCAGTACTTC.

The genes are TRBV29-1 and TRBJ2-7, with D perhaps TRBD1 (6 bases). The CDR3 runs 13 residues. V gave up 5 bases and J gave up 5 bases, with 16 bases separating them. In germline, CDR1 is SQVTM, CDR2 ANQGSEA. The CDR3 coding sequence is TGCAGCGTTCCTACCGGGGACAACCACGAGCAGTACTTC. Protein sequence: CSVPTGDNHEQYF.

The V and J genes are TRBV4-1 and TRBJ2-7, with a weak D call TRBD1 (5 bases). Between the trimmed V and J ends, which lost 0 bases and 3 bases, there was a span of 15 bases. Germline V CDR1 and CDR2: MGHRA, YSYEKL. This CDR3 has 16 amino acids. CDR3 DNA: TGCGCCAGCAGCCAAGAGGCAGGGTTTAATATCTACGAGCAGTACTTC. It encodes CASSQEAGFNIYEQYF.

The chain combines TRBV4-1 with TRBJ2-2; 7 bases are shared with TRBD1. The length of the CDR3 is 15 residues. Trimming took 3 bases from V and 4 from J; bases not matched to a gene: 5. CDR1 MGHRA and CDR2 YSYEKL come from the germline V gene. In DNA form, the CDR3 reads TGCGCCAGCAGCCACGGGACAGTGGCCACCGGGGAGCTGTTTTTT. Its translation is CASSHGTVATGELFF.

In this sample, this clone turned up once. The genes are TRBV28 and TRBJ1-5; TRBD1 might be the D (5 bases). Germline values: CDR1 MDHEN, CDR2 SYDVKM. The CDR3 runs 15 residues. Trimming shortened V by 0 bases and J by 1 base, and 7 bases separated the two germline ends. Here the CDR3 reads CASSLWGGSNQPQHF. The CDR3 coding sequence is TGTGCCAGCAGTTTATGGGGGGGAAGCAATCAGCCCCAGCATTTT.